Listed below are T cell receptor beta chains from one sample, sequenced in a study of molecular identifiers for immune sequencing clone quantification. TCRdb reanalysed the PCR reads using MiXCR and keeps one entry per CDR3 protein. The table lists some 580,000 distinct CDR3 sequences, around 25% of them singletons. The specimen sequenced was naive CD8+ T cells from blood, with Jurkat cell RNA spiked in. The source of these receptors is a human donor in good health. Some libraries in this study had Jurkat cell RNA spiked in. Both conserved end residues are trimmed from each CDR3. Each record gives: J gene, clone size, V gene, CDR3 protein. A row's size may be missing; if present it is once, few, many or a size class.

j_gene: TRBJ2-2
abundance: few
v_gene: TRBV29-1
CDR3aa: SVLEFYSGSLTGELF

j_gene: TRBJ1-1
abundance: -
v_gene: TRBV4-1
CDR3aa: ASSQDAGFGLNTEAF

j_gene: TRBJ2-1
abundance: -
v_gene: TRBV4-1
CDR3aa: ASSQDEREMGEQF

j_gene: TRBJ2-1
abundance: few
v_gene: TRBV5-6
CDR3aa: ASSLLSGTGYNEQF

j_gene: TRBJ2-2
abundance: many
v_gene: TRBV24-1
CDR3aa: ATSPGVGELF

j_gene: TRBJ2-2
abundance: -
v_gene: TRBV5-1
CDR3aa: ASSLRAGAAGVLF

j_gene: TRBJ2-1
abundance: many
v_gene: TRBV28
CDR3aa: ASRLAGAYNEQF

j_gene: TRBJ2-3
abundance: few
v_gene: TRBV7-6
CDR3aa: ASSLADHPTQY

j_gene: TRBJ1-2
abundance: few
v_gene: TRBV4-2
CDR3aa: ASSQEQASGAIYGYT

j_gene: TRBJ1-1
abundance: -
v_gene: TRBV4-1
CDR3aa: ASSQVQGGSTEAF

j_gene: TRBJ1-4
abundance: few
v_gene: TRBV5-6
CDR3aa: ASSLGGAVEKLF

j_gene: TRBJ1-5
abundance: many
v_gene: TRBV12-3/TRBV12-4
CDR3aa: ASSARLNQPQH

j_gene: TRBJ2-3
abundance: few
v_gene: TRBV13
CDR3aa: ASSLGGSVGWRGGSDTQY